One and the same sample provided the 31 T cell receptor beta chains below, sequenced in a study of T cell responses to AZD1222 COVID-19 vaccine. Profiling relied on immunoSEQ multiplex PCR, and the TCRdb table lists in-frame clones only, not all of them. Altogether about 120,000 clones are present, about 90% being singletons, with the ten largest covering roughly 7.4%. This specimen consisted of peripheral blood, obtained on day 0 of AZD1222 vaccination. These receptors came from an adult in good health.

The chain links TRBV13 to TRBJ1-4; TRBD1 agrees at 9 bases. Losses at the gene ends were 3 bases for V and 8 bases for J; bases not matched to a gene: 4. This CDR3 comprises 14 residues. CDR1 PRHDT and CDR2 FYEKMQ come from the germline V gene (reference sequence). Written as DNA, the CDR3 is TGTGCCAGCAGCTTGGGACAGGGTGGAGAAAAACTGTTTTTT. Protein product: CASSLGQGGEKLFF.

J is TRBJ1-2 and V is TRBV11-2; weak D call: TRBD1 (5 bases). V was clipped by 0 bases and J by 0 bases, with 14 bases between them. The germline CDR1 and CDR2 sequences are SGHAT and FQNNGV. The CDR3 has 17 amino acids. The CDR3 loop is CASSLDLGHQSNYGYTF. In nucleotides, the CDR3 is TGTGCCAGCAGCTTAGATCTTGGACACCAATCTAACTATGGCTACACCTTC.

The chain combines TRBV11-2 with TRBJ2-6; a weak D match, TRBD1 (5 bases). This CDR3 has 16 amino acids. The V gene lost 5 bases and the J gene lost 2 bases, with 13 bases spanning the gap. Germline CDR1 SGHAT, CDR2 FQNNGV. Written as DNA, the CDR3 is TGTGCCAGCAGCCCCCAGGGCTTTGCTGGGGCCAACGTCCTGACTTTC. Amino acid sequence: CASSPQGFAGANVLTF.

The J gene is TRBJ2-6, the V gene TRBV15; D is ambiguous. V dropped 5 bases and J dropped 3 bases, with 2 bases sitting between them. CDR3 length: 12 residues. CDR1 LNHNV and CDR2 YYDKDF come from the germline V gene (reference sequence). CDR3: CATSGGANVLTF. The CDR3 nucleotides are TGTGCCACCAGCGGTGGGGCCAACGTCCTGACTTTC.

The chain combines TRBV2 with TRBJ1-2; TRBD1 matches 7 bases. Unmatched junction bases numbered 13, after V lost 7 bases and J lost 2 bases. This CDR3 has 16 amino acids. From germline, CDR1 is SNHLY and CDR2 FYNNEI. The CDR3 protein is CASTEGAGLVNYGYTF. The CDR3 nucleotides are TGTGCCAGCACCGAGGGGGCAGGGCTTGTAAACTATGGCTACACCTTC.

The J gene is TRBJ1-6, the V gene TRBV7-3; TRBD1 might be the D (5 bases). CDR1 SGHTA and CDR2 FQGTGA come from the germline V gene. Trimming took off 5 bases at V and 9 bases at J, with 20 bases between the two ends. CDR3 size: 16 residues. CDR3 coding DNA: TGTGCCAGCAGCCCCCGCGGCGGGCGGCAGGGTTCACCCCTCCACTTT. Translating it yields CASSPRGGRQGSPLHF.

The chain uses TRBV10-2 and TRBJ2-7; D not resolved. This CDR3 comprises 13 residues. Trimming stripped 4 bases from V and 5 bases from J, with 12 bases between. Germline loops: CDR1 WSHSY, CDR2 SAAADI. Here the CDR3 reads CASSALGRDEQYF. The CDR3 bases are TGCGCCAGCAGTGCGCTGGGTAGAGACGAGCAGTACTTC.

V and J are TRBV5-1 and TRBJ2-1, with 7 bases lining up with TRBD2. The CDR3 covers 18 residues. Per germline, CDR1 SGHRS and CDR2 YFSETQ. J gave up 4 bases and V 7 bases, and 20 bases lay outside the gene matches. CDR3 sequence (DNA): TGCGCCAGCTCATTGGGGCGGGAGCCTGGCGCCGGATACAATGAGCAGTTCTTC. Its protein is CASSLGREPGAGYNEQFF.

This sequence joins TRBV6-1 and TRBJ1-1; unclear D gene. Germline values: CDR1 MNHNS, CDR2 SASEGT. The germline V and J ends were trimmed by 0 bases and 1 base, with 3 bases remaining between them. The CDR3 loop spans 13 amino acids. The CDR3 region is CASSEAENTEAFF. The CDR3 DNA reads TGTGCCAGCAGTGAAGCAGAGAACACTGAAGCTTTCTTT.

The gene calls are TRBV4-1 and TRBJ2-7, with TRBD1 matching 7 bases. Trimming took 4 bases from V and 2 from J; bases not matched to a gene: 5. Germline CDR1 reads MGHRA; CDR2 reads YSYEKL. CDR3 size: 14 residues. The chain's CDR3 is CASSLRDSAYEQYF. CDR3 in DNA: TGCGCCAGCAGCCTCCGGGACAGTGCCTACGAGCAGTACTTC.

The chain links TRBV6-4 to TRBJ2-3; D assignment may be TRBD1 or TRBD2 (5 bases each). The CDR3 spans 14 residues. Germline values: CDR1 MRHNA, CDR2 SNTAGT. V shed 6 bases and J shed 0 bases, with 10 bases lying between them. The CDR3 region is CASRRGSSTDTQYF. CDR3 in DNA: TGTGCCAGCAGGAGGGGATCTAGCACAGATACGCAGTATTTT.

The CDR3 here is CSASAEVQYF. The CDR3 nucleotides read TGCAGTGCTAGTGCCGAGGTGCAGTACTTC. The chain carries TRBV20-1 and TRBJ2-7; D is ambiguous. V shed 3 bases and J shed 9 bases, with 9 bases lying between them. This CDR3 spans 10 amino acids. In germline, CDR1 is DFQATT, CDR2 SNEGSKA (reference sequence).

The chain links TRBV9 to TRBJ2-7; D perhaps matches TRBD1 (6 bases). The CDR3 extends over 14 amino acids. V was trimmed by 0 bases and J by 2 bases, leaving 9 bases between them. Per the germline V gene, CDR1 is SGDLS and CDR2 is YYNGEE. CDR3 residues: CASSVGGGPYEQYF. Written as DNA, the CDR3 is TGTGCCAGCAGCGTAGGAGGGGGTCCCTACGAGCAGTACTTC.

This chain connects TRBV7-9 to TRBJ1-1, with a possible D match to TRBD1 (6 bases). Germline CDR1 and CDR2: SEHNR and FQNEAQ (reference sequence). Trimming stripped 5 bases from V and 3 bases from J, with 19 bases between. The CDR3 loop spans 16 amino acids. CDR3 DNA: TGTGCCAGCAGCCCGGGGCGGGGGCAAAGGGACACTGAAGCTTTCTTT. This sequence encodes CASSPGRGQRDTEAFF. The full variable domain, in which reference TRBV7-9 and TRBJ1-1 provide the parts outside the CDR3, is DTGVSQNPRHKITKRGQNVTFRCDPISEHNRLYWYRQTLGQGPEFLTYFQNEAQLEKSRLLSDRFSAERPKGSFSTLEIQRTEQGDSAMYLCASSPGRGQRDTEAFFGQGTRLTVV.

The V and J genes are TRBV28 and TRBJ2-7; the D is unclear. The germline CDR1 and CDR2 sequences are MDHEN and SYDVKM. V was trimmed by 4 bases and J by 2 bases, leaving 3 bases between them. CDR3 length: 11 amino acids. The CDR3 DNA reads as TGTGCCAGCAGTTCCGCCTACGAGCAGTACTTC. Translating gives CASSSAYEQYF.

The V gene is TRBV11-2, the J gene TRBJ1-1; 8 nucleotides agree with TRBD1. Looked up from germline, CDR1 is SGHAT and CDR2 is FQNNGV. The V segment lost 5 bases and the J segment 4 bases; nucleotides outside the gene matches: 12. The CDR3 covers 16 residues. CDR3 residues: CASSLARGLMATEAFF. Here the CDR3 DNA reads TGTGCCAGCAGCCTAGCCAGGGGGCTCATGGCCACTGAAGCTTTCTTT. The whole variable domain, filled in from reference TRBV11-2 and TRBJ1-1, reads EAGVAQSPRYKIIEKRQSVAFWCNPISGHATLYWYQQILGQGPKLLIQFQNNGVVDDSQLPKDRFSAERLKGVDSTLKIQPAKLEDSAVYLCASSLARGLMATEAFFGQGTRLTVV.

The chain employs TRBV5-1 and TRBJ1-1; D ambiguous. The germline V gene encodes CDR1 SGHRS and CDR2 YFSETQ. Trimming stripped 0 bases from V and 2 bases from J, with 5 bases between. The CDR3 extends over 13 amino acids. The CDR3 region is CASSLDQNTEAFF. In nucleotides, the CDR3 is TGCGCCAGCAGCTTGGATCAAAACACTGAAGCTTTCTTT.

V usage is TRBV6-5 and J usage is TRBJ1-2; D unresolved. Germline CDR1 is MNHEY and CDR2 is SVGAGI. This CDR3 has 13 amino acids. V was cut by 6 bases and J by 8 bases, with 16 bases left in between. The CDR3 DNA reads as TGTGCCAGCAGCCCGGCTCTCTTGGGGGGCTACACCTTC. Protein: CASSPALLGGYTF.

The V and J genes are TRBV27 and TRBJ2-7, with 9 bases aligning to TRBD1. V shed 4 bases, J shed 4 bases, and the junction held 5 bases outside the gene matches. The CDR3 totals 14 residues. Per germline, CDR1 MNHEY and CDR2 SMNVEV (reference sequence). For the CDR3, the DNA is TGTGCCAGCAGTTACCGGGACAGGGATTACGAGCAGTACTTC. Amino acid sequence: CASSYRDRDYEQYF.

In nucleotides, the CDR3 is TGTGCCAGCAGGCCACAGGGGGCGAGCAATCAGCCCCAGCATTTT. The encoded protein is CASRPQGASNQPQHF. The J gene is TRBJ1-5, the V gene TRBV28, with TRBD1 identical over 9 bases. The length of the CDR3 is 15 residues. Germline V gene sequence: CDR1 MDHEN, CDR2 SYDVKM. V was clipped by 6 bases and J by 1 base; unmatched bases: 4. Drawing the rest from reference TRBV28 and TRBJ1-5, the complete variable domain is DVKVTQSSRYLVKRTGEKVFLECVQDMDHENMFWYRQDPGLGLRLIYFSYDVKMKEKGDIPEGYSVSREKKERFSLILESASTNQTSMYLCASRPQGASNQPQHFGDGTRLSIL.

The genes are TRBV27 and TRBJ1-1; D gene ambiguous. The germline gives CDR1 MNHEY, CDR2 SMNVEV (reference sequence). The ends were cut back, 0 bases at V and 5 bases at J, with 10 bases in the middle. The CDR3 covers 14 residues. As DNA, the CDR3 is TGTGCCAGCAGTTTATCGGGTTCTCTGACTGAAGCTTTCTTT. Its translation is CASSLSGSLTEAFF.

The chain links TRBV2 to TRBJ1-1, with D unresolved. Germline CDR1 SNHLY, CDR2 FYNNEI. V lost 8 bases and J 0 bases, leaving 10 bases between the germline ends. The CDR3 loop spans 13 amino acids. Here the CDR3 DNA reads TGTGCCAGCTGGTACGATATGAACACTGAAGCTTTCTTT. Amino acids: CASWYDMNTEAFF.

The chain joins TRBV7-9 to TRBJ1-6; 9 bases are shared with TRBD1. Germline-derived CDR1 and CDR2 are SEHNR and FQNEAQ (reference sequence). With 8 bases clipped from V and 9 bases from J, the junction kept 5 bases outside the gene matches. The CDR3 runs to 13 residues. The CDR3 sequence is CASWTGDSSPLHF. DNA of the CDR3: TGTGCCAGCTGGACAGGGGACTCTTCACCCCTCCACTTT.

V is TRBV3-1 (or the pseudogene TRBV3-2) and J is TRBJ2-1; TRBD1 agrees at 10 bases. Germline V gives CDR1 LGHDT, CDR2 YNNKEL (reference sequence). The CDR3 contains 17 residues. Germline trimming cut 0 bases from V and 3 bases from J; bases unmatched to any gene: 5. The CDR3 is CASSQEWGQGFYNEQFF. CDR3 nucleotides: TGTGCCAGCAGCCAAGAATGGGGACAGGGGTTCTACAATGAGCAGTTCTTC.

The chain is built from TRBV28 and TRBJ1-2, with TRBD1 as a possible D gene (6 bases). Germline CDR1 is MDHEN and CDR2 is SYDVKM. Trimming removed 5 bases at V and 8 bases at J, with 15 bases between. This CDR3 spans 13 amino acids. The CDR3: CASSQTGRGGYTF. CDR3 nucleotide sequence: TGTGCCAGCAGTCAGACAGGAAGGGGAGGCTACACCTTC.

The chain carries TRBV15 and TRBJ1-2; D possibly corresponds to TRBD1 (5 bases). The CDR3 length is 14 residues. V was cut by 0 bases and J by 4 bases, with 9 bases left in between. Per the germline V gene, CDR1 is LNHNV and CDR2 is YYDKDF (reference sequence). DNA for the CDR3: TGTGCCACCAGCAGAGAGGGTGGGGGCTATGGCTACACCTTC. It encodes CATSREGGGYGYTF.

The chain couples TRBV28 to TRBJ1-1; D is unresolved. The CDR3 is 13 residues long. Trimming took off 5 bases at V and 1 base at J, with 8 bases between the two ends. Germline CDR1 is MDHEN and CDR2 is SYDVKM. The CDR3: CASSSPPNTEAFF. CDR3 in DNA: TGTGCCAGCAGTAGCCCTCCGAACACTGAAGCTTTCTTT.

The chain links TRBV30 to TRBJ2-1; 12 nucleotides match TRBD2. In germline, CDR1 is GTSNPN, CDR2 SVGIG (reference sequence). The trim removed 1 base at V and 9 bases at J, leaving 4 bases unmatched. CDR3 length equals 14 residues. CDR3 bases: TGTGCCTGGAGTGGACTAGCGGGGGTGGGTGAGCAGTTCTTC. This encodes CAWSGLAGVGEQFF.

The CDR3 reads CASSRDWTNEKLFF. CDR3 in DNA: TGTGCCAGCAGTCGGGACTGGACTAATGAAAAACTGTTTTTT. The chain links TRBV6-5 to TRBJ1-4; D possibly corresponds to TRBD1 (5 bases). The CDR3 runs 14 residues. V was pared by 5 bases and J by 2 bases, with 9 bases between. Germline loops: CDR1 MNHEY, CDR2 SVGAGI.

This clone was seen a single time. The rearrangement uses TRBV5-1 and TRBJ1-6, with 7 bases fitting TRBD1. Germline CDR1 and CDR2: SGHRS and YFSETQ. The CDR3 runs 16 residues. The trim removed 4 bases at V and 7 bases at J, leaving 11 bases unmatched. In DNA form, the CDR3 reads TGCGCCAGCAGCGTAGAGGGGGCTTCTTCCAATTCACCCCTCCACTTT. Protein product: CASSVEGASSNSPLHF.

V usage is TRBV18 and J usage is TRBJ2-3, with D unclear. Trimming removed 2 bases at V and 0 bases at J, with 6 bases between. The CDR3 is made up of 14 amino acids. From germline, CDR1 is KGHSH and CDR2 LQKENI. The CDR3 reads CASSPTGSTDTQYF. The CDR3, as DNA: TGTGCCAGCTCACCAACCGGGAGCACAGATACGCAGTATTTT.